The clone carrying this T cell receptor (beta chain) came up many times. The antigen is not known. The TCR beta libraries were generated through quantitative 5'-RACE incorporating molecular barcodes. TCRdb reanalysed the 5' RACE reads using MiXCR and keeps one entry per CDR3 protein. The sample has 200,000 to 250,000 distinct CDR3 sequences; around 24% are singletons. This sample is part of a study of CD8 T cells in ankylosing spondylitis. Study-level points and caveats: There were earlier reports of some motif variants in reactive arthritis synovial fluid and blood. Reportedly, significant enrichment of disease-linked clones occurred in matched ankylosing spondylitis synovial fluid. Among TCR beta sequences, a motif of about 8 highly homologous variants appeared characteristic of ankylosing spondylitis blood.

Sequencing was carried out using blood, either unsorted or a sorted T cell fraction (not recorded which). The source is a male donor with ankylosing spondylitis or in good health (not recorded which).

CDR3 nucleotides: TGCGCCAGCAGCCAAGGGGTCGGCAGCTCTGGAAACACCATATATTTT. Translation: CASSQGVGSSGNTIYF. The chain couples TRBV4-3 to TRBJ1-3; no firm D call. The CDR3 is 16 amino acids. V was clipped by 1 base and J by 0 bases, with 10 bases between them. CDR1 is LGHNA and CDR2 is YSLEER in the germline V gene.